The 8 T cell receptor beta chains below were found in one sample sequenced in a study of T cell repertoires in ileal Crohn's disease. The table came from immunoSEQ multiplex PCR; TCRdb's copy has only in-frame clones and leaves some out. The repertoire holds approximately 13,000 clones, less than 85% seen once, with 5.5% to 6% in the top ten. Sequenced sample: ileal tissue. Every receptor here comes from an adult with Crohn's disease.

The genes are TRBV6-6 and TRBJ2-1; TRBD1 aligns across 10 bases. Germline V CDR1 and CDR2: MNHNY, SVGAGI (reference sequence). The V segment lost 6 bases and the J segment 5 bases; nucleotides outside the gene matches: 4. This CDR3 region has 14 residues. In DNA form, the CDR3 reads TGTGCCAGCAGCCGACAGGGGGCGAACAATGAGCAGTTCTTC. This codes for CASSRQGANNEQFF.

V gene TRBV2 combines with J gene TRBJ2-1; 8 bases map to TRBD2. With V trimmed by 6 bases and J by 0 bases, 4 bases remained unmatched. Germline values: CDR1 SNHLY, CDR2 FYNNEI. This CDR3 is built from 15 residues. The DNA of the CDR3 is TGTGCCAGCAGCAACCTAGCGGGCTCCTACAATGAGCAGTTCTTC. It is translated as CASSNLAGSYNEQFF.

The chain joins TRBV10-2 to TRBJ1-2; D gene ambiguous. The CDR3 runs to 12 residues. Germline CDR1 reads WSHSY; CDR2 reads SAAADI. Trimming pared 4 bases from V and 2 bases from J, leaving 5 bases between. The CDR3 nucleotides read TGCGCCAGCAGTGGCCGGAACTATGGCTACACCTTC. Protein: CASSGRNYGYTF.

This chain joins TRBV5-1 and TRBJ2-7; maybe TRBD2 (5 bases). Germline V CDR1 and CDR2: SGHRS, YFSETQ. CDR3 size: 14 residues. V was shortened by 0 bases and J by 1 base, with 8 bases between the two germline ends. CDR3 region: CASSLGSASYEQYF. CDR3 sequence (DNA): TGCGCCAGCAGCTTGGGTAGCGCATCCTACGAGCAGTACTTC. The whole variable domain, remainder taken from reference TRBV5-1 and TRBJ2-7, is KAGVTQTPRYLIKTRGQQVTLSCSPISGHRSVSWYQQTPGQGLQFLFEYFSETQRNKGNFPGRFSGRQFSNSRSEMNVSTLELGDSALYLCASSLGSASYEQYFGPGTRLTVT.

This chain joins TRBV12-5 and TRBJ2-1, with 12 bases that match TRBD2. CDR3 size: 17 residues. Germline lookup yields CDR1 LGHNT and CDR2 FRNRAP. Germline trimming cut 3 bases from V and 2 bases from J; bases unmatched to any gene: 5. This CDR3 reads CASGFPLAGGTYNEQFF. Here the CDR3 DNA reads TGTGCTAGTGGTTTTCCCCTAGCGGGGGGGACCTACAATGAGCAGTTCTTC. Looking up the rest from reference TRBV12-5 and TRBJ2-1 gives the full variable domain: DARVTQTPRHKVTEMGQEVTMRCQPILGHNTVFWYRQTMMQGLELLAYFRNRAPLDDSGMPKDRFSAEMPDATLATLKIQPSEPRDSAVYFCASGFPLAGGTYNEQFFGPGTRLTVL.

The chain has TRBV7-6 and TRBJ2-5, with D tentatively TRBD2 (5 bases). The germline V and J ends were trimmed by 4 bases and 1 base, with 16 bases remaining between them. Per germline, CDR1 SGHVS and CDR2 FNYEAQ. There are 16 residues in the CDR3. DNA of the CDR3: TGTGCCAGCAGCTCAGAGGGCTCGTATCGCCAAGAGACCCAGTACTTC. This encodes CASSSEGSYRQETQYF.

The V gene is TRBV27, the J gene TRBJ1-2; 8 bases match TRBD1. The CDR3 covers 14 residues. The trim removed 6 bases at V and 5 bases at J, leaving 8 bases unmatched. Germline loops: CDR1 MNHEY, CDR2 SMNVEV (reference sequence). The CDR3 sequence: CASSPRTGLYGYTF. The CDR3 DNA reads as TGTGCCAGCAGCCCCAGGACAGGGCTATATGGCTACACCTTC.

This chain joins TRBV5-1 and TRBJ1-4; 9 nucleotides agree with TRBD1. V shed 5 bases, J shed 4 bases, and the junction held 6 bases outside the gene matches. CDR1 and CDR2 from the germline V gene are SGHRS and YFSETQ. The CDR3 is made up of 15 amino acids. The DNA for the CDR3 is TGCGCCAGCAGACTACAGGGGGCGGATAATGAAAAACTGTTTTTT. Its protein is CASRLQGADNEKLFF.